These 18 T cell receptor beta chains originate from one sample sequenced in a study of blood T cell repertoires in COVID-19 (dated by TCRdb to the early 2020s). Receptor amplification or capture employed the immunoSEQ multiplex PCR assay. The source is immuneACCESS, and TCRdb retained only in-frame sequences with V and J called. Part of the clones is not carried over; for the studies checked, unresolved V genes explain less than half of this, and the remainder is unexplained. The sample table lists 150,000 to 200,000 clones, 86% of them with a count of one. Of the sample, around 25% falls within the top ten clones. Sequencing was carried out using PBMCs or T cells enriched from blood (not recorded which). The receptors were sampled from a woman in her forties in a cohort exposed to, infected with or recovered from COVID-19 (not recorded which).

This clone occurred once. This chain links TRBV13 with TRBJ1-3; TRBD1 agrees at 9 bases. This CDR3 spans 14 amino acids. The junction had 6 bases not matched to a gene; V was cut back by 5 bases and J by 7 bases. CDR1 is PRHDT, CDR2 FYEKMQ, per germline (reference sequence). The CDR3 DNA follows: TGTGCCAGCAGCCCAGCCGGGACAGGGAACACCATATATTTT. Encoded protein: CASSPAGTGNTIYF.

The rearrangement uses TRBV7-9 and TRBJ1-1; 7 nucleotides align to TRBD1. Germline V gene data show CDR1 as SEHNR and CDR2 as FQNEAQ (reference sequence). V dropped 1 base and J dropped 4; count of bases not matched to a gene: 9. CDR3 length: 16 residues. The CDR3 DNA is TGTGCCAGCAGCTTAGGAGGGGGCCGACTAGGCACTGAAGCTTTCTTT. Protein product: CASSLGGGRLGTEAFF.

The rearrangement joins TRBV9 to TRBJ2-6; the D is unclear. The germline V gene has CDR1 SGDLS and CDR2 YYNGEE. V was clipped by 5 bases and J by 2 bases, with 11 bases between them. This CDR3 has 15 residues. CDR3 nucleotides: TGTGCCAGCAGTGTGGGCCTCCCTGGGGCCAACGTCCTGACTTTC. It specifies CASSVGLPGANVLTF.

This chain links TRBV5-6 with TRBJ2-5; D is perhaps TRBD1 (5 bases). CDR1 and CDR2 from the germline V gene are SGHDT and YYEEEE. The CDR3 has 15 amino acids. The germline V and J ends were trimmed by 4 bases and 4 bases, with 17 bases remaining between them. The CDR3 sequence is CASSLLPRQTETQYF. As DNA, the CDR3 is TGTGCCAGCAGCCTGCTACCCCGACAGACAGAGACCCAGTACTTC.

The genes are TRBV29-1 and TRBJ2-7, with TRBD2 matching 13 bases. This CDR3 contains 15 residues. V dropped 6 bases and J dropped 6; count of bases not matched to a gene: 11. Germline V gives CDR1 SQVTM, CDR2 ANQGSEA. CDR3 coding DNA: TGCAGCGTCTCCAAAGGGACTAGCGGGAAGGTCGAGCAGTACTTC. It translates to CSVSKGTSGKVEQYF.

The rearrangement joins TRBV27 to TRBJ2-1; perhaps TRBD1 as D (5 bases). This CDR3 has 15 residues. Per germline, CDR1 MNHEY and CDR2 SMNVEV (reference sequence). V was clipped by 3 bases and J by 4 bases, with 13 bases between them. This chain's CDR3 is CASSLGQGFYNEQFF. CDR3 DNA sequence: TGTGCCAGCAGTTTGGGGCAGGGATTTTACAATGAGCAGTTCTTC.

The CDR3 DNA follows: TGTGCCAGCAGTTATCGCGCAGGGGACACCGGGGAGCTGTTTTTT. Encoded protein: CASSYRAGDTGELFF. The chain links TRBV27 to TRBJ2-2, with D maybe TRBD1 (6 bases). The CDR3 contains 15 residues. V lost 4 bases to trimming and J lost 3 bases, with 12 bases between them. CDR1 MNHEY and CDR2 SMNVEV come from the germline V gene (reference sequence).

This chain uses TRBV5-4 with TRBJ2-6; unclear D gene. Germline values: CDR1 SGHNT, CDR2 YYREEE (reference sequence). The CDR3 totals 14 residues. V lost 2 bases, J lost 3 bases, and 6 bases lay in between. The CDR3 protein is CASSLVSGANVLTF. CDR3 coding DNA: TGTGCCAGCAGCTTAGTGAGTGGGGCCAACGTCCTGACTTTC.

The chain carries TRBV6-1 and TRBJ1-2, with D uncertain. Looked up from germline, CDR1 is MNHNS and CDR2 is SASEGT. The CDR3 is 14 amino acids. V was trimmed by 1 base and J by 3 bases, leaving 9 bases between them. CDR3 sequence: CASSEVSGDYGYTF. In DNA, the CDR3 is TGTGCCAGCAGTGAAGTATCCGGGGACTATGGCTACACCTTC.

The V call is TRBV11-2, the J call TRBJ2-1; 9 bases line up with TRBD2. This CDR3 contains 16 residues. Germline CDR1 SGHAT, CDR2 FQNNGV. V was pared by 2 bases and J by 2 bases, with 4 bases of the junction left unmatched. CDR3 sequence (DNA): TGTGCCAGCAGCTTACGCGGGAGGGCCCCCTACAATGAGCAGTTCTTC. This translates into CASSLRGRAPYNEQFF. Full variable domain (outside the CDR3, taken from reference TRBV11-2 and TRBJ2-1): EAGVAQSPRYKIIEKRQSVAFWCNPISGHATLYWYQQILGQGPKLLIQFQNNGVVDDSQLPKDRFSAERLKGVDSTLKIQPAKLEDSAVYLCASSLRGRAPYNEQFFGPGTRLTVL.

Of note for this clone: This CDR3 is also generated by other DNA sequences in the sample. The chain links TRBV12-3 or TRBV12-4 to TRBJ2-1, with D possibly matching TRBD2 (6 bases). This CDR3 comprises 13 residues. V lost 1 base and J 6 bases, leaving 7 bases between the germline ends. This CDR3 is CASSLVGGNEQFF. For the CDR3, the DNA is TGTGCCAGCAGTTTAGTGGGGGGCAATGAGCAGTTCTTC.

The chain combines TRBV7-9 with TRBJ1-4; D might be TRBD1 (6 bases). The CDR3 consists of 16 residues. Deletions cut 1 base from V and 8 bases from J, with 17 bases between. Germline CDR1 and CDR2: SEHNR and FQNEAQ (reference sequence). CDR3 sequence reads: CASSLVGTGRGEKLFF. As DNA, the CDR3 is TGTGCCAGCAGCTTAGTAGGTACAGGGAGAGGCGAAAAACTGTTTTTT.

This chain joins TRBV5-1 and TRBJ2-1; the D gene is possibly TRBD1 (6 bases). Germline V gene sequence: CDR1 SGHRS, CDR2 YFSETQ. The CDR3 is made up of 15 amino acids. The germline V and J ends were trimmed by 5 bases and 7 bases, with 19 bases remaining between them. In DNA, the CDR3 is TGCGCCAGCAGTCTGTACGTAGACAGGTCAAATGAGCAGTTCTTC. As protein: CASSLYVDRSNEQFF.

V is TRBV7-8 and J is TRBJ1-5; TRBD1 matches at 7 bases. The CDR3 is 14 residues long. Per the germline V gene, CDR1 is SGHVS and CDR2 is FQNEAQ. With 3 bases clipped from V and 3 bases from J, the junction kept 2 bases outside the gene matches. The CDR3 spells CASSFGTDNQPQHF. The CDR3 region has the DNA TGTGCCAGCAGCTTCGGGACAGACAATCAGCCCCAGCATTTT.

The chain links TRBV27 to TRBJ2-7; 7 bases are shared with TRBD2. The CDR3 has 16 amino acids. Per the germline V gene, CDR1 is MNHEY and CDR2 is SMNVEV (reference sequence). J gave up 0 bases and V 5 bases, and 10 bases lay outside the gene matches. In DNA form, the CDR3 reads TGTGCCAGCAGTCCCTACTCGGGGGGACTCTCCTACGAGCAGTACTTC. Its protein product is CASSPYSGGLSYEQYF.

This clone has more than one count but fewer than ten. J is TRBJ2-1 and V is TRBV6-1; TRBD2 matches at 9 bases. Unmatched junction bases numbered 5, after V lost 0 bases and J lost 8 bases. This CDR3 has 15 amino acids. CDR1 is MNHNS and CDR2 is SASEGT in the germline V gene. Here the CDR3 reads CASSEASGGWDEQFF. DNA for the CDR3: TGTGCCAGCAGTGAAGCTAGCGGGGGTTGGGATGAGCAGTTCTTC.

The CDR3 sequence: CASSLVNRGGYTF. CDR3 DNA sequence: TGTGCCAGCAGCTTAGTTAACAGGGGTGGCTACACCTTC. The rearrangement uses TRBV11-2 and TRBJ1-2; 7 positions match TRBD1. The ends lost 1 base at V and 7 bases at J; junction bases unmatched: 3. Germline CDR1 SGHAT, CDR2 FQNNGV. The CDR3 is made up of 13 amino acids.

V gene TRBV3-1 (or the pseudogene TRBV3-2) combines with J gene TRBJ1-1; 8 bases align to TRBD1. This CDR3 spans 15 amino acids. The V gene's germline CDR1 is LGHDT and CDR2 YNNKEL (reference sequence). Losses at the gene ends were 4 bases for V and 1 base for J; bases not matched to a gene: 5. The CDR3 coding sequence is TGTGCCAGCAGCCTAATGACAGGGGCGAACACTGAAGCTTTCTTT. Amino acid sequence: CASSLMTGANTEAFF.